This passage covers 18 T cell receptor beta chains from one sample sequenced in a study of vaccination effects on CD4 cells after COVID-19. These receptors have no identified antigens. The repertoire was sequenced with immunoSEQ multiplex PCR; TCRdb's copy has only in-frame clones and lacks some. The sample contains about 73,000 clones, approximately 74% of which appear only once. Peptide-pool stimulation followed by sequencing identified expanded antigen-specific CD4+ clonotypes in the ViraFEST assay. Following culture for more than 9 days, CD4+ T cells were isolated. According to the study, vaccine recipients showed no prior SARS-CoV-2 infection and negative nucleocapsid antibodies. Sequenced material: CD4+ T cells from PBMCs cultured with HCoV-NL63 spike peptides, taken before COVID-19 vaccination. The receptor source for this set is a human donor who received a COVID-19 vaccine.

The rearrangement links TRBV5-1 to TRBJ1-1; 10 nucleotides line up with TRBD1. The CDR3 runs to 13 residues. V lost 2 bases, J lost 11 bases, and 6 bases stayed unmatched. The V gene's germline CDR1 is SGHRS and CDR2 YFSETQ. The CDR3 loop is CASSLPGQGRAFF. CDR3 bases: TGCGCCAGCAGCTTACCGGGACAGGGGAGGGCTTTCTTT.

The chain recombines TRBV18 with TRBJ2-1; D perhaps matches TRBD1 (5 bases). From germline, CDR1 is KGHSH and CDR2 LQKENI. Trimming cost V 3 bases and J 5 bases, with 8 bases left between them. This CDR3 is built from 13 residues. CDR3 nucleotides: TGTGCCAGCTCACCGGACATACACAATGAGCAGTTCTTC. Amino acid sequence: CASSPDIHNEQFF.

This clone has a single count. The CDR3 sequence: CASRLRGTGYNEQFF. CDR3 DNA sequence: TGCGCCAGCAGGCTCAGGGGGACGGGATACAATGAGCAGTTCTTC. This chain connects TRBV10-2 to TRBJ2-1, with 7 nucleotides matching TRBD1. This CDR3 contains 15 residues. Germline CDR1 reads WSHSY; CDR2 reads SAAADI. The J segment lost 4 bases and the V segment lost 6 bases, leaving 9 bases of the junction unmatched.

The chain has TRBV7-8 and TRBJ1-2; D unresolved. Looked up from germline, CDR1 is SGHVS and CDR2 is FQNEAQ. Trimming removed 5 bases from V and 6 bases from J, with 25 bases in between. The CDR3 runs to 17 residues. The CDR3: CASSDERYRLSGDGYTF. The CDR3 DNA follows: TGTGCCAGCAGCGACGAGCGTTATCGGCTCTCCGGGGATGGCTACACCTTC.

The chain has TRBV12-3 or TRBV12-4 and TRBJ2-3; D is ambiguous. CDR3 length equals 12 residues. V lost 4 bases and J lost 7, with 9 bases in between. In DNA form, the CDR3 reads TGTGCCAGCAGTTCGACCCCGAATACGCAGTATTTT. This sequence encodes CASSSTPNTQYF.

This clone was recorded only once. The J gene is TRBJ1-4, the V gene TRBV6-1; D is uncertain. The CDR3 length is 13 residues. V was cut by 1 base and J by 13 bases, with 13 bases left in between. CDR1 and CDR2 (germline): MNHNS, SASEGT. CDR3 loop: CASSEGPFVALFF. The CDR3 DNA reads TGTGCCAGCAGTGAAGGCCCCTTTGTGGCACTGTTTTTT.

V and J are TRBV5-1 and TRBJ2-4; the D gene could be TRBD1 or TRBD2 (6 bases each). V was trimmed by 4 bases and J by 9 bases, leaving 23 bases between them. The germline V gene encodes CDR1 SGHRS and CDR2 YFSETQ. CDR3 length: 16 residues. CDR3 DNA sequence: TGCGCCAGCAGCCAACTCGAGAGGGGGGAGTTCGGCATTCAGTACTTC. Amino acids: CASSQLERGEFGIQYF.

The chain is built from TRBV24-1 and TRBJ2-5, with 7 bases identical to TRBD2. V lost 6 bases to trimming and J lost 0 bases; unmatched junction nucleotides: 6. CDR3 length: 15 amino acids. Germline assignment: CDR1 KGHDR and CDR2 SFDVKD. Written as DNA, the CDR3 is TGTGCCACCAGTATCTCCGGGGGGTACCAAGAGACCCAGTACTTC. It yields the protein CATSISGGYQETQYF.

The chain carries TRBV7-2 and TRBJ2-5; possibly TRBD2 for D (6 bases). CDR1 and CDR2 (germline): SGHTA, FQGNSA. The CDR3 is 15 amino acids. Trimming stripped 3 bases from V and 1 base from J, with 12 bases between. As DNA, the CDR3 is TGTGCCAGCAGCTTTTGGCGGGGACCCCAAGAGACCCAGTACTTC. Residues: CASSFWRGPQETQYF.

The chain carries TRBV27 and TRBJ2-1; D remains unclear. V was cut by 0 bases and J by 3 bases, with 9 bases left in between. Germline CDR1 reads MNHEY; CDR2 reads SMNVEV (reference sequence). This CDR3 comprises 15 residues. CDR3 in DNA: TGTGCCAGCAGTTTATCAAGGGCCTTCTACAATGAGCAGTTCTTC. Translation gives CASSLSRAFYNEQFF.

For this clone: Other DNA sequences from this sample encode an identical CDR3 as well. The gene calls are TRBV7-2 and TRBJ1-5; D is unresolved. CDR1 is SGHTA and CDR2 is FQGNSA in the germline V gene. Trimming cost V 4 bases and J 3 bases, with 7 bases left between them. CDR3 length: 13 amino acids. CDR3 protein: CASSYAVNQPQHF. CDR3 coding DNA: TGTGCCAGCAGCTACGCTGTCAATCAGCCCCAGCATTTT.

This chain joins TRBV7-2 and TRBJ1-4, with 7 bases lining up with TRBD1. The CDR3 consists of 16 residues. V lost 1 base to trimming and J lost 8 bases; unmatched junction nucleotides: 10. Germline CDR1 is SGHTA and CDR2 is FQGNSA. CDR3 sequence (DNA): TGTGCCAGCAGCTTAGTAGGTGTCAGGGGGGGCGAAAAACTGTTTTTT. Protein product: CASSLVGVRGGEKLFF.

The CDR3 spells CASSQRVEQGGYTF. Written as DNA, the CDR3 is TGTGCCAGCAGCCAAAGAGTTGAGCAGGGTGGCTACACCTTC. The V gene is TRBV3-1 (or the pseudogene TRBV3-2), the J gene TRBJ1-2, with D possibly TRBD1 on 5 matching bases. Deletions cut 2 bases from V and 7 bases from J, with 14 bases between. CDR1 and CDR2 from the germline V gene are LGHDT and YNNKEL (reference sequence). The CDR3 spans 14 residues.

This clone was found once. The chain employs TRBV19 and TRBJ2-7; 8 bases are a match to TRBD1. The CDR3 runs to 12 residues. Per the germline V gene, CDR1 is LNHDA and CDR2 is SQIVND (reference sequence). V lost 9 bases to trimming and J lost 4 bases; unmatched junction nucleotides: 5. The CDR3 DNA sequence: TGTGCCAGGAGACAGGGGCCTTACGAGCAGTACGTC. Protein sequence: CARRQGPYEQYV.

The rearrangement uses TRBV5-4 and TRBJ2-7; no clear D gene. This CDR3 spans 14 amino acids. The germline gives CDR1 SGHNT, CDR2 YYREEE (reference sequence). The V gene lost 1 base and the J gene lost 0 bases, with 8 bases spanning the gap. This CDR3 reads CASSLLPVSYEQYV. The CDR3 nucleotides are TGTGCCAGCAGCTTGCTCCCCGTCTCCTACGAGCAGTACGTC.

This clone was detected only a few times. This chain joins TRBV24-1 and TRBJ1-5; D is unresolved. V was trimmed by 3 bases and J by 6 bases, leaving 14 bases between them. The CDR3 totals 15 residues. Germline CDR1 reads KGHDR; CDR2 reads SFDVKD. CDR3 DNA: TGTGCCACCAGTGATCCACGAACGGGGAGTCAGCCCCAGCATTTT. Encoded protein: CATSDPRTGSQPQHF.

There are a few counts of this clone. V and J are TRBV28 and TRBJ1-5; D not certain. The V end was cut by 8 bases, the J end by 7 bases, with 24 bases between. Germline lookup yields CDR1 MDHEN and CDR2 SYDVKM. There are 16 residues in the CDR3. The CDR3 spells CASPPSSGVSGQPQHF. In nucleotides, the CDR3 is TGTGCCAGCCCTCCCTCATCCGGGGTTTCCGGGCAGCCCCAGCATTTT.

The chain couples TRBV5-6 to TRBJ1-3; D not certain. Germline assignment: CDR1 SGHDT and CDR2 YYEEEE. The CDR3 runs 15 residues. V dropped 1 base and J dropped 0 bases, with 8 bases sitting between them. CDR3 residues: CASSLSPSSGNTIYF. Here the CDR3 DNA reads TGTGCCAGCAGCTTGAGCCCCAGCTCTGGAAACACCATATATTTT.